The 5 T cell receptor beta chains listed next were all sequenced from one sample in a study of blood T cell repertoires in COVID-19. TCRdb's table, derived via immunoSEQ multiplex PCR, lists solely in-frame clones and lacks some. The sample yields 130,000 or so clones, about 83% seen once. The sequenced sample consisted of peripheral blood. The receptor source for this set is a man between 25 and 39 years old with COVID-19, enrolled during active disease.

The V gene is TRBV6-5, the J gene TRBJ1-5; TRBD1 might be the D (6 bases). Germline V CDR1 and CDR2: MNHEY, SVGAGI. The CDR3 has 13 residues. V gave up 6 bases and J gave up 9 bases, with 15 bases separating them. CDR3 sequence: CASSEGGGGPQHF. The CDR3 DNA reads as TGTGCCAGCAGCGAGGGAGGGGGGGGGCCCCAGCATTTT.

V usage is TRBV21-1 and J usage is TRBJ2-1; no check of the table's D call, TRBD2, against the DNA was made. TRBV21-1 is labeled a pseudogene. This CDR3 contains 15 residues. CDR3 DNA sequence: TGTGCCAGCAGCAAAATCCCCACCGGGATGAATGAGCAGTTCTTC. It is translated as CASSKIPTGMNEQFF.

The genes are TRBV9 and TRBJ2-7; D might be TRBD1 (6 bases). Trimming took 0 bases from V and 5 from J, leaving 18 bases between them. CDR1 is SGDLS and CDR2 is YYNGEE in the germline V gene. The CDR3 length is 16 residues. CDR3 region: CASSVAPDRTFDEQYF. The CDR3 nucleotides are TGTGCCAGCAGCGTAGCCCCAGACAGGACCTTCGACGAGCAGTACTTC.

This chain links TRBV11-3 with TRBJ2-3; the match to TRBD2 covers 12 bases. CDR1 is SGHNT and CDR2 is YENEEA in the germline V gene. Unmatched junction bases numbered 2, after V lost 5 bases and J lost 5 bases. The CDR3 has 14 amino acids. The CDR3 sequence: CASSRTSGVDTQYF. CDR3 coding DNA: TGTGCCAGCAGCCGGACTAGCGGGGTAGATACGCAGTATTTT.

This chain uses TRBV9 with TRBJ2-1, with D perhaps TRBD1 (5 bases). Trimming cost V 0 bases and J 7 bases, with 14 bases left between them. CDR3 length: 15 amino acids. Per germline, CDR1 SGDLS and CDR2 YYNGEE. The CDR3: CASSVEGLRVNEQFF. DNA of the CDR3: TGTGCCAGCAGCGTAGAGGGCCTCAGGGTGAATGAGCAGTTCTTC.